A selection of T cell receptor beta chains follows, all from one sample in a study of Ad26.COV2.S vaccination and SARS-CoV-2 variants. Here immunoSEQ multiplex PCR was the method, and the copy in TCRdb shows in-frame clones only, minus some. This sample has about 320,000 clones, with under 90% found just once. The source was peripheral blood, collected in a trial of Ad26.COV2.S vaccine versus placebo. Every receptor here comes from a person between 18 and 65 years old who received the Ad26.COV2.S COVID-19 vaccine or a placebo. CDR3s leave out the opening cysteine and the closing phenylalanine or tryptophan. A D gene is named only where the DNA matches it firmly.

d_gene: .; v_gene: TRBV11-3; j_gene: TRBJ1-1; CDR3aa: ASSSTWKDTEAF
d_gene: .; v_gene: TRBV7-9; j_gene: TRBJ2-5; CDR3aa: ASSFQGLETQY
d_gene: .; v_gene: TRBV6-5; j_gene: TRBJ1-2; CDR3aa: ASSYERDYGYT
d_gene: TRBD2; v_gene: TRBV6-2/TRBV6-3; j_gene: TRBJ2-3; CDR3aa: ASSVTGTSGDTQY
d_gene: TRBD1; v_gene: TRBV5-1; j_gene: TRBJ1-1; CDR3aa: ASSLAPRQGIWNTEAF
d_gene: TRBD2; v_gene: TRBV5-4; j_gene: TRBJ2-2; CDR3aa: ASSFLAGGPGSWTGELF
d_gene: TRBD2; v_gene: TRBV10-1; j_gene: TRBJ2-3; CDR3aa: ASSEGSGGATDTQY
d_gene: .; v_gene: TRBV5-1; j_gene: TRBJ1-5; CDR3aa: ASSLTGRDQPQH
d_gene: TRBD1; v_gene: TRBV6-5; j_gene: TRBJ1-1; CDR3aa: ASSSGQANTEAF
d_gene: .; v_gene: TRBV24-1; j_gene: TRBJ1-2; CDR3aa: ATSGAARASYT
d_gene: .; v_gene: TRBV28; j_gene: TRBJ1-5; CDR3aa: ASISGIYQPQH
d_gene: .; v_gene: TRBV5-6; j_gene: TRBJ2-1; CDR3aa: ASSLGGGGGSEQF
d_gene: TRBD1; v_gene: TRBV4-1; j_gene: TRBJ2-7; CDR3aa: ASRTGTGGADEQY
d_gene: TRBD1; v_gene: TRBV5-6; j_gene: TRBJ1-6; CDR3aa: ASSWGQVVSPLH
d_gene: .; v_gene: TRBV19; j_gene: TRBJ2-5; CDR3aa: ASMREETQY
d_gene: TRBD1; v_gene: TRBV27; j_gene: TRBJ1-1; CDR3aa: ASSQGGRGAEAF
d_gene: .; v_gene: TRBV27; j_gene: TRBJ1-1; CDR3aa: ASSLQGWNTEAF
d_gene: TRBD1; v_gene: TRBV6-2/TRBV6-3; j_gene: TRBJ1-4; CDR3aa: ASSPGTGSYPTNEKLF
d_gene: TRBD2; v_gene: TRBV19; j_gene: TRBJ2-1; CDR3aa: ASNEREYNEQF
d_gene: .; v_gene: TRBV27; j_gene: TRBJ1-5; CDR3aa: ASSLSGAQPQH
d_gene: .; v_gene: TRBV6-5; j_gene: TRBJ2-4; CDR3aa: ASSYGGKNIQY
d_gene: .; v_gene: TRBV7-2; j_gene: TRBJ1-1; CDR3aa: ASSLVGPGEAF
d_gene: .; v_gene: TRBV27; j_gene: TRBJ1-6; CDR3aa: ASSFHGSPLH
d_gene: .; v_gene: TRBV12-3/TRBV12-4; j_gene: TRBJ2-7; CDR3aa: ASSLMGGPEQY
d_gene: .; v_gene: TRBV11-2; j_gene: TRBJ1-4; CDR3aa: ASSPQLWGHNEKLF